The TCR beta chain described here comes from a study of CD8 T cells in ankylosing spondylitis. General observations from the study: Blood from ankylosing spondylitis patients appeared to carry a characteristic roughly eight-variant TCR beta motif. Disease-linked clones displayed a CD8+ phenotype and appeared relatively rarely in peripheral blood.

V was pared by 0 bases and J by 8 bases, with 16 bases between. CDR3 length: 15 amino acids. From germline, CDR1 is SNHLY and CDR2 FYNNEI. As concerns this clonotype: No antigen is known for it.

TCRdb re-called the 5' RACE reads with MiXCR, one entry per CDR3 protein. The repertoire holds some 840,000 distinct CDR3 sequences, with about 11% as singletons. The source is a male donor with ankylosing spondylitis. V is TRBV2 and J is TRBJ1-2; D is unresolved. Input material: blood, either unsorted or a sorted T cell fraction (not recorded which). The CDR3 nucleotides read TGTGCCAGCAGTGAAGCGCCCCGTGCTATCATCGGCTACACCTTC. This gives the protein CASSEAPRAIIGYTF.